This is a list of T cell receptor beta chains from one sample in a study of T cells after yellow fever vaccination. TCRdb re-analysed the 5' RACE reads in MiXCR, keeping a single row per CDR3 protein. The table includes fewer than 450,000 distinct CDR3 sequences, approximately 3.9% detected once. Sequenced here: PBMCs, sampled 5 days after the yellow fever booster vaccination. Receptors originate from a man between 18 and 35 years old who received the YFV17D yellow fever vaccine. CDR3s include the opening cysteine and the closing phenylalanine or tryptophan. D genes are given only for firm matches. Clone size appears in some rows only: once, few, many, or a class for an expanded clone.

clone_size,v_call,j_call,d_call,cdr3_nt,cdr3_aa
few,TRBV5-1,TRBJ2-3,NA,TGCGCCAGCAGTTCACAGGGACCAGATACGCAGTATTTT,CASSSQGPDTQYF
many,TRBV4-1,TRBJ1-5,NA,TGCGCCAGCAGCCAATATCCAGGAGGGCAGGGGCGGCAGCCCCAGCATTTT,CASSQYPGGQGRQPQHF
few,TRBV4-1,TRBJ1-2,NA,TGCGCCAGCAGCCAAGGGGGCCCAGGGTGGGGCTATGGCTACACCTTC,CASSQGGPGWGYGYTF
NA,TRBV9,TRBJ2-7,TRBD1,TGTGCCAGCAGCATCAGCCCCCAGGACAGGGCCGAGCAGTACTTC,CASSISPQDRAEQYF
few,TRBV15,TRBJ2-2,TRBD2,TGTGCCACCAGCAGACTCAGGCGACTAGCGGGGGGAAACACCGGGGAGCTGTTTTTT,CATSRLRRLAGGNTGELFF
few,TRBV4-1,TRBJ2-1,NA,TGCGCCAGCAGCCCCCAACGGACACCGAATGAGCAGTTCTTC,CASSPQRTPNEQFF
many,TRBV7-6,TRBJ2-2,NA,TGTGCCAGCAGCCCACGGGACGCCGGGGAGCTGTTTTTT,CASSPRDAGELFF
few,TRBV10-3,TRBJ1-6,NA,TGTGCCATCAGTGAGTCGGGGGCCATCTATAATTCACCCCTCCACTTT,CAISESGAIYNSPLHF
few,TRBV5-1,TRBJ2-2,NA,TGCGCCAGCACCCATTTGACGAACACCGGGGAGCTGTTTTTT,CASTHLTNTGELFF
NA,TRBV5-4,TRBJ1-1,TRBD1,TGTGCCAGCAGCTTGGTAGGGACAGGGCCTAGATTGGGCACTGAAGCTTTCTTT,CASSLVGTGPRLGTEAFF
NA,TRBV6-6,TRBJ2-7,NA,TGTGCCAGCAGTTACGTGGCCTACGAGCAGTACTTC,CASSYVAYEQYF
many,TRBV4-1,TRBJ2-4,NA,TGCGCCAGCAGCCCGACCCTAAGGAACATTCAGTACTTC,CASSPTLRNIQYF
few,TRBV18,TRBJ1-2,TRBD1,TGTGCCAGCTCACCGGGACAGAACAACTATGGCTACACCTTC,CASSPGQNNYGYTF
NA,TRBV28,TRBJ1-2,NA,TGTGCCAGCAGTTCGCAGATTCTCGGCTACACCTTC,CASSSQILGYTF
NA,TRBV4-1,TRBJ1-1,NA,TGCGCCAGCAGCCAATTAGGACAAACCACTGAAGCTTTCTTT,CASSQLGQTTEAFF
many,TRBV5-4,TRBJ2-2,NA,TGTGCCAGCAGCGGGGGACTGTGGACCGGGGAGCTGTTTTTT,CASSGGLWTGELFF
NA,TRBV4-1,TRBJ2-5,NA,TGCGCCAGCAGCCCAGGGGAGGGTCTTGAGGAGACCCAGTACTTC,CASSPGEGLEETQYF
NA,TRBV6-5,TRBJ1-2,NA,TGTGCCAGCAGTCCTCGGGACACATTATGGCATGGCTACACCTTC,CASSPRDTLWHGYTF
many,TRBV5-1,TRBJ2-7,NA,TGCGCCAGCAGCTTGGAGGTTGAGCAGTACTTC,CASSLEVEQYF
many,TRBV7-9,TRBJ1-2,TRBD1,TGTGCCAGCAGCTTAGCTTGGACAGGGAGATATGGCTACACCTTC,CASSLAWTGRYGYTF
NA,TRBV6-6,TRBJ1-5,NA,TGTGCCAGCAGTCCTCTGGGGGGGACCAATCAGCCCCAGCATTTT,CASSPLGGTNQPQHF
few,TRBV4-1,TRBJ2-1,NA,TGCGCCAGCAGCCAAGCGGACAACCGATTTTACAATGAGCAGTTCTTC,CASSQADNRFYNEQFF
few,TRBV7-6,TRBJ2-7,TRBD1,TGTGCCAGCAGCCTAGCACAGGGGGACCGCGAGCAGTACTTC,CASSLAQGDREQYF
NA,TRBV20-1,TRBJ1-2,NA,TGCAGTGCCGGAGGACAGAATACTAACTATGGCTACACCTTC,CSAGGQNTNYGYTF
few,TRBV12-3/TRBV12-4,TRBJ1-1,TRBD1,TGTGCCAGCAGTCCTTATAGGACAGGGGACGACGCTTTCTTT,CASSPYRTGDDAFF
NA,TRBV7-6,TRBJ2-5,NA,TGTGCCAGCAGTGGGGCTAGCCAAAGAGAGACCCAGTACTTC,CASSGASQRETQYF
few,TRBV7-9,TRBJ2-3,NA,TGTGCCAGCAGCCGTACACTGGGTGGCACAGATACGCAGTATTTT,CASSRTLGGTDTQYF
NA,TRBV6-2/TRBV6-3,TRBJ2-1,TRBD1,TGTGCCAGCAGTCAGGCAGGACAGGGAGGATATGAGCAGTTCTTC,CASSQAGQGGYEQFF
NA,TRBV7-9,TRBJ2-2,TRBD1,TGTGCCAGCAGCTCGGATCGGACAGGGGTTGTCACCGGGGAGCTGTTTTTT,CASSSDRTGVVTGELFF
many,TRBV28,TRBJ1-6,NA,TGTGCCAGCAGTTTCCCAAAGAGCTCCTATAATTCACCCCTCCACTTT,CASSFPKSSYNSPLHF